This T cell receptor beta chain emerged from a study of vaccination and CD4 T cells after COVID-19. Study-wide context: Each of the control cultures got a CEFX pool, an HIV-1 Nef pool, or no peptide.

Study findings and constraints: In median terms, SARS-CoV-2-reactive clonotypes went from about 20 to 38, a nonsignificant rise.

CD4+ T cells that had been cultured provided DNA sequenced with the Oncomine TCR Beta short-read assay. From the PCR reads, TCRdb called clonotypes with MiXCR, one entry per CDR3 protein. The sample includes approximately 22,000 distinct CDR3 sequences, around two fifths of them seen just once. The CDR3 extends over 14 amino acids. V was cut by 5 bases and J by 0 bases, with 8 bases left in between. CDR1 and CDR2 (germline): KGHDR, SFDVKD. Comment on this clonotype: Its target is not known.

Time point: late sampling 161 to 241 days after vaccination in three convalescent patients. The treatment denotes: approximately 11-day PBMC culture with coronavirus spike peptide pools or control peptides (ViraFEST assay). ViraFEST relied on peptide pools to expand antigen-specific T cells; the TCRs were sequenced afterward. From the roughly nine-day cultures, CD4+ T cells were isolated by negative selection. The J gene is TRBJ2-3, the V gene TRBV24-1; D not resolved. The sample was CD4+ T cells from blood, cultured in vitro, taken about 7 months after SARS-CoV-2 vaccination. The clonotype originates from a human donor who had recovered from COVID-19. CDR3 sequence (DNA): TGTGCCACCAGTGGATTGGCTAGCACAGATACGCAGTATTTT. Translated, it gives CATSGLASTDTQYF.